One sample yielded the 9 T cell receptor beta chains listed below, sequenced in a study of molecular identifiers for immune sequencing clone quantification. TCRdb fed the PCR reads into MiXCR, producing one record per CDR3 protein. In the table there are a few hundred thousand distinct CDR3 sequences, 24% of which are singletons. Sequencing was carried out using naive CD8+ T cells from blood, with Jurkat cell RNA spiked in. As to subset: FACS-sorted CD8+CD4-CCR7+CD45RA+ naive T cells. All receptors derive from a human donor in good health. Some libraries in this study had Jurkat cell RNA spiked in.

The chain uses TRBV6-5 and TRBJ2-5; D might be TRBD2 (7 bases). Trimming cost V 5 bases and J 4 bases, with 14 bases left between them. Germline-derived CDR1 and CDR2 are MNHEY and SVGAGI. The CDR3 extends over 14 amino acids. As DNA, the CDR3 is TGTGCCAGCAGTGAGGGGGGGTTGAGAGAGACCCAGTACTTC. Residues: CASSEGGLRETQYF.

The chain has TRBV6-6 and TRBJ2-3; tentative D call: TRBD2 (5 bases). The V end lost 5 bases, the J end lost 0 bases, and 18 bases lay between the germline ends. Germline V gives CDR1 MNHNY, CDR2 SVGAGI (reference sequence). This CDR3 comprises 17 residues. The CDR3 coding sequence is TGTGCCAGCAGTGCCTACCGGGCTAGCCGCAGCACAGATACGCAGTATTTT. Translated, it gives CASSAYRASRSTDTQYF.

Concerning this clonotype itself: Being one base from a much bigger clone, this may be a read error. The rearrangement links TRBV12-3 or TRBV12-4 to TRBJ1-1; no definite D call. The CDR3 is 14 residues long. The CDR3 DNA is TGTGCCAGCAGTGAGACTGGGTTTGGCACTGAAGCTTCCTTT. Protein sequence: CASSETGFGTEASF.

This clonotype was seen a few times. The genes are TRBV11-1 and TRBJ2-3, with D possibly being TRBD2 (6 bases). Germline values: CDR1 SGHAT, CDR2 FQDESV (reference sequence). Trimming removed 4 bases at V and 3 bases at J, with 23 bases between. The CDR3 loop spans 18 amino acids. CDR3 nucleotide sequence: TGTGCCAGCAGCTCCAGACTGGCAAGACTAGGGTCAACAGATACGCAGTATTTT. This codes for CASSSRLARLGSTDTQYF.

The chain links TRBV9 to TRBJ2-3, with D perhaps TRBD2 (5 bases). Trimming shortened V by 0 bases and J by 4 bases, and 12 bases separated the two germline ends. Germline loops: CDR1 SGDLS, CDR2 YYNGEE. The CDR3 consists of 15 residues. CDR3 sequence: CASSVGSSSADTQYF. DNA of the CDR3: TGTGCCAGCAGCGTAGGATCTAGCAGCGCAGATACGCAGTATTTT.

The CDR3 protein is CASSQQDLGPEQYF. The CDR3 bases are TGTGCCAGCAGTCAACAAGACTTAGGGCCGGAGCAGTACTTC. This chain links TRBV11-2 with TRBJ2-7; the D is unclear. V lost 6 bases and J lost 7, with 19 bases in between. Germline V gene data show CDR1 as SGHAT and CDR2 as FQNNGV. The CDR3 is 14 residues long.

On this clonotype: A much larger clone is a single base away; this may be a read error. Because the CDR3 is missing its conserved closing phenylalanine or tryptophan, this is likely a read error. The chain joins TRBV13 to TRBJ2-3; TRBD2 matches 7 bases. Germline V gene sequence: CDR1 PRHDT, CDR2 FYEKMQ (reference sequence). With V trimmed by 5 bases and J by 2 bases, 7 bases remained unmatched. This CDR3 has 15 residues. Written as DNA, the CDR3 is TGTGCCAGCAGCCCCCCCGGGACTAACACAGATACGCAGTATTCT. Translated, it gives CASSPPGTNTDTQYS.

Points on this clonotype: A much larger clone sits a single nucleotide away, making a read error possible. CDR3 sequence reads: CASNLDRRGKVKYF. The CDR3 DNA reads TGCGCCAGCAACTTAGACAGGAGGGGAAAGGTGAAGTACTTC. The chain links TRBV5-1 to TRBJ2-7, with D perhaps assigned TRBD1 or TRBD2 (6 bases each). The CDR3 is 14 amino acids. With 6 bases removed from V and 11 bases from J, the gap between germline ends came to 24 bases. CDR1 and CDR2 (germline): SGHRS, YFSETQ.

In regard to this clonotype: This may be a read error: a much more frequent sequence differs by one nucleotide. This chain links TRBV14 with TRBJ2-5, with D unresolved. This CDR3 spans 16 amino acids. V was trimmed by 0 bases and J by 4 bases, leaving 15 bases between them. Germline V gene data show CDR1 as SGHDN and CDR2 as FVKESK. CDR3 sequence (DNA): TGTGCCAGCAGCCAAGATCATGTGGTAGCAGTAGAGACCCAGTACTTC. Its protein is CASSQDHVVAVETQYF.